These T cell receptor beta chains were read from a single sample in a study of blood T cell repertoires in COVID-19. Some clones are missing from TCRdb's copy, which holds only in-frame ones; the method was immunoSEQ multiplex PCR. The table shows approximately 150,000 clones, with about four fifths occurring only once. Sequences were obtained from peripheral blood. These receptors were collected from a human donor in a cohort sampled during active COVID-19. Both conserved end residues are part of each CDR3. Fields, in order: V gene, D gene, J gene, clone size, CDR3 length, CDR3 protein, CDR3 DNA. A D gene is named only where the DNA matches it firmly. Clone size is stated in some rows and not others, as once, few, many or a class when expanded.

TRBV15,TRBD2,TRBJ2-3,few,16,CATSRDPLTSAKTQYF,TGTGCCACCAGCAGAGATCCCCTAACTAGCGCGAAGACGCAGTATTTT
TRBV2,-,TRBJ1-1,-,14,CASSGLRVGTEAFF,TGTGCCAGCAGTGGTCTTCGAGTCGGGACTGAAGCTTTCTTT
TRBV7-2,TRBD2,TRBJ2-2,once,18,CASSYGTSGRRVGGELFF,TGTGCCAGCAGCTACGGGACTAGCGGGAGAAGGGTTGGCGGGGAGCTGTTTTTT
TRBV7-3,-,TRBJ2-3,few,13,CASSPGSGDTQYF,TGTGCCAGCAGCCCGGGCTCGGGGGATACGCAGTATTTT
TRBV11-2,-,TRBJ2-3,-,14,CASSPPPVADTQYF,TGTGCCAGCAGCCCACCACCGGTGGCAGATACGCAGTATTTT
TRBV19,-,TRBJ2-7,-,14,CASSPRGNSYEQYF,TGTGCCAGTAGTCCCAGGGGCAACTCCTACGAGCAGTACTTC
TRBV6-2/TRBV6-3,TRBD1,TRBJ1-3,-,17,CASSPLNRGRTGNTIYF,TGTGCCAGCAGCCCTCTCAACAGGGGGCGGACTGGAAACACCATATATTTT
TRBV6-5,-,TRBJ1-2,few,13,CASSPQGHYGYTF,TGTGCCAGCAGCCCACAGGGACACTATGGCTACACCTTC
TRBV2,-,TRBJ1-2,-,12,CASSDTGVGYTF,TGTGCCAGCAGTGATACCGGGGTGGGCTACACCTTC
TRBV6-5,TRBD1,TRBJ1-5,-,15,CASSPDRGSYQPQHF,TGTGCCAGCAGTCCGGACAGGGGGTCGTATCAGCCCCAGCATTTT
TRBV5-1,-,TRBJ2-6,few,16,CASSSAYYSGANVLTF,TGCGCCAGCAGCTCTGCCTACTACTCTGGGGCCAACGTCCTGACTTTC